The subject of this entry is one T cell receptor beta chain. The CDR3 sequence is 13 residues long. Germline CDR1 reads MDHEN; CDR2 reads SYDVKM. Trimming stripped 6 bases from V and 5 bases from J, with 11 bases between. This entry comes from a study of shared clonotypes between healthy human individuals. Here immunoSEQ multiplex PCR was the method, and the copy in TCRdb shows in-frame clones only, minus some. The sample includes some 1,600,000 clones, 95% to 99% of them seen just once. The chain uses TRBV28 and TRBJ1-5; D is uncertain. This TCR was recovered from a man aged 25-40 years in good health. The sample was naive CD4+ T cells sorted from blood. Subset meaning: CD45RA+ positively selected. CDR3 loop: CASRPGVDQPQHF. CDR3 coding DNA: TGTGCCAGCAGGCCTGGAGTGGATCAGCCCCAGCATTTT.